The TCR beta chain under discussion was sequenced for a study of blood T cell repertoires in COVID-19. TCRdb keeps only in-frame clones here, not all; method: immunoSEQ multiplex PCR. Found here are 85,000 to 95,000 clones, 86% of them singletons; the top ten hold roughly 25%. Germline CDR1 and CDR2: SGHRS and YFSETQ. V was pared by 4 bases and J by 5 bases, with 12 bases between. The CDR3 length is 14 residues. Input material: peripheral blood. The origin of this receptor is a human donor in a cohort sampled during active COVID-19. The chain uses TRBV5-1 and TRBJ2-2; D may be TRBD2 (6 bases). The CDR3 here is CASSRTGSTGELFF. For the CDR3, the DNA is TGCGCCAGCAGCCGAACCGGGAGTACCGGGGAGCTGTTTTTT.